This T cell receptor (beta chain) was recorded in a study of cytomegalovirus exposure and HLA in healthy donors. The CDR3 runs 16 residues. V shed 3 bases, J shed 6 bases, and the junction held 8 bases outside the gene matches. Per germline, CDR1 SGHVS and CDR2 FQNEAQ. This clone appeared once. What it recognizes is unknown. The donors were members of the validation cohort comprising roughly 130 subjects, separate from the roughly 730-subject first cohort. General study results and limits: TCR clusters originating in the first cohort tended to co-occur in the approximately 120 validation repertoires, according to a later analysis. The study designated about 180 TCR beta chains cytomegalovirus-associated.

Produced via immunoSEQ multiplex PCR; TCRdb's table is partial and in-frame only. The sample consists of approximately 110,000 clones, 88% of them appearing once. The material sequenced was PBMCs. This receptor was obtained from a woman aged 18-29 years in good health and CMV-seronegative. The V and J genes are TRBV7-8 and TRBJ2-3, with 11 bases identical to TRBD2. The CDR3, as DNA: TGTGCCAGCAGCTTTGTGGATAGCGGGAGGGCGGATACGCAGTATTTT. This translates into CASSFVDSGRADTQYF.